Sequencing of this T cell receptor beta chain was carried out in a study of cytomegalovirus exposure and HLA in healthy donors. Study information: Ancestry clustering placed around 80% of a few hundred genotyped donors in the Caucasian-associated cluster.

PCR involved 60 Vbeta and 13 Jbeta primers. Here immunoSEQ multiplex PCR was the method, and the copy in TCRdb shows in-frame clones only, minus some. The sample includes 45,000 to 65,000 clones, roughly 82% of them seen just once. Study results and caveats: A later analysis found that most CMV-associated TCR beta chains appeared HLA-restricted. It was likely that a cluster of highly shared sequence variants was a sequencing artifact.

With respect to this clone: As yet, its antigen is unknown.

Germline CDR1 and CDR2: LNHDA and SQIVND (reference sequence). CDR3 length equals 15 residues. J gave up 2 bases and V 6 bases, and 6 bases lay outside the gene matches. Input material: PBMCs. The chain combines TRBV19 with TRBJ2-5; 10 nucleotides align to TRBD2. The sequence derives from a man in his thirties or forties in good health and CMV-seronegative. As DNA, the CDR3 is TGTGCCAGTAGAGGCGGACTAGCGGTTCAAGAGACCCAGTACTTC. This sequence encodes CASRGGLAVQETQYF.